The entry that follows covers one T cell receptor (beta chain) sequence. The antigen is undetermined. The table came from immunoSEQ multiplex PCR; TCRdb's copy has only in-frame clones and leaves some out. The table shows about 2,100,000 clones, with about 93% occurring only once. The data are from a study of shared clonotypes between healthy human individuals. As for the study in general: Every donor yielded three CD4 naive, three CD4 memory, two CD8 naive and one CD8 memory plate. General observations from the study: Some clonotypes were shared by all four sorted-subset donors, while others were not shared. The non-shared ones had lower generation probabilities than the shared ones. Clonotype sharing among donors, it was expected, would be affected by sequencing depth.

CD45RO-negative, CCR7-selected cells formed the naive CD8 fraction, which excluded terminally differentiated effector memory CD45RA+ cells. The study drew all its donors from Caucasian adults living in Nashville, Tennessee. V was shortened by 10 bases and J by 0 bases, with 13 bases between the two germline ends. The CDR3 covers 13 residues. CDR1 and CDR2 (germline): MNHEY, SMNVEV (reference sequence). The material sequenced was naive CD8+ T cells from PBMCs. The clonotype comes from a man aged 18 to 29 in good health. Some clones in this sample may be carry-over from other donors' samples. The J gene is TRBJ2-7, the V gene TRBV27; the D gene could be TRBD1 or TRBD2 (6 bases each). CDR3 sequence (DNA): TGTGCCACCCGGGGGCGGGTCTCCTACGAGCAGTACTTC. Translation: CATRGRVSYEQYF.